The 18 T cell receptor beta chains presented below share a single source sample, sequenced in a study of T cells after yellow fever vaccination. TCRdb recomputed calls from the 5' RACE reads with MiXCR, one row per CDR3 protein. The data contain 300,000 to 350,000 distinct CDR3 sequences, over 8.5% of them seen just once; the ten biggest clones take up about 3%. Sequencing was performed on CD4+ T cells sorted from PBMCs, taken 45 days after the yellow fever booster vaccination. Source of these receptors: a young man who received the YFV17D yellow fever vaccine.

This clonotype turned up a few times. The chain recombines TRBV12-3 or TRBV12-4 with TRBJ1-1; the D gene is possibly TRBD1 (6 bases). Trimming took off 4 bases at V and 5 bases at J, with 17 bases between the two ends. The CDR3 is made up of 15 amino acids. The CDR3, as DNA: TGTGCCAGCAGTTGGCGGACGGGGGCTCTTACTGAAGCTTTCTTT. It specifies CASSWRTGALTEAFF.

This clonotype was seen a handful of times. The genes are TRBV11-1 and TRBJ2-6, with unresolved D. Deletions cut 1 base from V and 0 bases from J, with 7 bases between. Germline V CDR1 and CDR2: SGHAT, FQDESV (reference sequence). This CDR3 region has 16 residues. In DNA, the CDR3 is TGTGCCAGCAGCTTAGAAGCCTACTCTGGGGCCAACGTCCTGACTTTC. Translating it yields CASSLEAYSGANVLTF.

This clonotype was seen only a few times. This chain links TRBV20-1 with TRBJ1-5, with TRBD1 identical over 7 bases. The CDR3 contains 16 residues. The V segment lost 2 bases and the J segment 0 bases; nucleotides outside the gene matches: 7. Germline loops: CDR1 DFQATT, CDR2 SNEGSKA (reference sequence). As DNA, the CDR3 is TGCAGTGCTAGATTAAGACAGGGCCTTAGCAATCAGCCCCAGCATTTT. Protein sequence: CSARLRQGLSNQPQHF.

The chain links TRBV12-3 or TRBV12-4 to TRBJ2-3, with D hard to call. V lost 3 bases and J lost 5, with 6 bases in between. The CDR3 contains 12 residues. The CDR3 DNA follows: TGTGCCAGCAGTTTTTTGGGAGATACGCAGTATTTT. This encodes CASSFLGDTQYF.

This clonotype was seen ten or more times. The CDR3 nucleotides read TGTGCCAGCAGCTTGACCGAAGCTAACTATGGCTACACCTTC. It is translated as CASSLTEANYGYTF. J is TRBJ1-2 and V is TRBV7-2, with D unclear. Germline V CDR1 and CDR2: SGHTA, FQGNSA. The V and J ends lost 3 bases and 0 bases respectively, with 8 bases between them. The CDR3 length is 14 residues.

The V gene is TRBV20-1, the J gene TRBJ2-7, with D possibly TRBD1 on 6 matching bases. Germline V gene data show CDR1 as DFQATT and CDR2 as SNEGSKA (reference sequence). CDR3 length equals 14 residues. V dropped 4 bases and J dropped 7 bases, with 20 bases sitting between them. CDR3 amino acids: CSANRADGSGEQYF. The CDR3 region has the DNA TGCAGTGCTAACAGGGCCGACGGGTCTGGAGAGCAGTACTTC.

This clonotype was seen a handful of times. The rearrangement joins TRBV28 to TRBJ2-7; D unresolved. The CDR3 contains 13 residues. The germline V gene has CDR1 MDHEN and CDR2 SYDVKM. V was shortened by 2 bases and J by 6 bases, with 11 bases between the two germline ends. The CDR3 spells CASSLGSESEQYV. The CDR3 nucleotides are TGTGCCAGCAGTTTAGGCTCGGAGTCCGAGCAGTACGTC.

CDR3 nucleotides: TGCAGCGTGTCAGGGCAGGGGGGCAACACCGGGGAGCTGTTTTTT. This codes for CSVSGQGGNTGELFF. This sequence joins TRBV29-1 and TRBJ2-2; tentative D call: TRBD1 (7 bases). Germline CDR1 and CDR2: SQVTM and ANQGSEA. The V gene lost 6 bases and the J gene lost 2 bases, with 16 bases spanning the gap. This CDR3 is 15 amino acids long.

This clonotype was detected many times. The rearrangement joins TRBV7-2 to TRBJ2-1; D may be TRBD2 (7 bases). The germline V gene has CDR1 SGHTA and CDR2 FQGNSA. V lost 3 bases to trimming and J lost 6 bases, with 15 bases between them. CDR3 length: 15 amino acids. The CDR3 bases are TGTGCCAGCAGCTTGGGGGGGGCCACCTCCAATGAGCAGTTCTTC. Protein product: CASSLGGATSNEQFF.

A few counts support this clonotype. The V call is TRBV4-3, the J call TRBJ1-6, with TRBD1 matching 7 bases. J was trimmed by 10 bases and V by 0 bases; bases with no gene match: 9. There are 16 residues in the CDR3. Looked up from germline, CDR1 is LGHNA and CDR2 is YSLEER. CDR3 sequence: CASSQEVGGRGSPLHF. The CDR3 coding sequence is TGCGCCAGCAGCCAAGAAGTTGGTGGCAGGGGGTCACCCCTCCACTTT.

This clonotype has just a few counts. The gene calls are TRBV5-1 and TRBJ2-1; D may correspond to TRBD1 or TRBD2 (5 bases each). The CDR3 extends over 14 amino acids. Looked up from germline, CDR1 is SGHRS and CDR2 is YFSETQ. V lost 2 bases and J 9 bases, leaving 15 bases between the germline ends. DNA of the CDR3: TGCGCCAGCAGCTTCCGGGACCAAGGTGCTGAGCAGTTCTTC. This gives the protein CASSFRDQGAEQFF.

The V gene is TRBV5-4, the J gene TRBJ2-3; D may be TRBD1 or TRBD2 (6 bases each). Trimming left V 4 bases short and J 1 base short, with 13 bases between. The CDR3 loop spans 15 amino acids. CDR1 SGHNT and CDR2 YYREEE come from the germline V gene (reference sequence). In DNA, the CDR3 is TGTGCCAGCAGCCGAGGGGGGACTCGCACAGATACGCAGTATTTT. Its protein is CASSRGGTRTDTQYF.

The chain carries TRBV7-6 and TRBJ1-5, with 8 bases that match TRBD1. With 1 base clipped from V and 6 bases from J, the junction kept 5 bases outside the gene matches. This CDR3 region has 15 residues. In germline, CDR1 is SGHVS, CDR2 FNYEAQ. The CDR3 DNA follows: TGTGCCAGCAGCTTAGGGGCAGGGGGCATTCAGCCCCAGCATTTT. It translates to CASSLGAGGIQPQHF.

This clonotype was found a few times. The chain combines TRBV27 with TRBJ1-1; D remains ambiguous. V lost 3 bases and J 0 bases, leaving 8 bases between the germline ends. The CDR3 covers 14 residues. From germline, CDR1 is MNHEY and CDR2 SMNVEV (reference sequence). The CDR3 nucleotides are TGTGCCAGCAGTTTGGGCAGCCTGAACACTGAAGCTTTCTTT. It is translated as CASSLGSLNTEAFF.

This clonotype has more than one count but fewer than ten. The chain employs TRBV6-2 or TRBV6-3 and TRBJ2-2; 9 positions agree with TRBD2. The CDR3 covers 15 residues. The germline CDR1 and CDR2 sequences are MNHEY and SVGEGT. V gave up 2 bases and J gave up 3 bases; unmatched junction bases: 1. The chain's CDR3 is CASSYLAGYTGELFF. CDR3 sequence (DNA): TGTGCCAGCAGTTACCTAGCGGGGTACACCGGGGAGCTGTTTTTT.

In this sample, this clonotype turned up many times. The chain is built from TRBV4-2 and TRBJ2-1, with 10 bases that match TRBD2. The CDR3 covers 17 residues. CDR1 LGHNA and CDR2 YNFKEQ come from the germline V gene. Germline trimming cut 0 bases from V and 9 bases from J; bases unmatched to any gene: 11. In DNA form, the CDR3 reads TGTGCCAGCAGCCAAGATAGTGGTAGCGGGGGGATCAGTGAGCAGTTCTTC. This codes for CASSQDSGSGGISEQFF.

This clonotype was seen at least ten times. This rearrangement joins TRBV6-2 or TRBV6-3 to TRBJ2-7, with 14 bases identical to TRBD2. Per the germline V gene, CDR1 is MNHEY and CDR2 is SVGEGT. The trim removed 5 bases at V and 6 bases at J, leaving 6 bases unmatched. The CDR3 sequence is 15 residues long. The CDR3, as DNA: TGTGCCAGCAGTCCGGGACTAGCGGGGGTAGGCGAGCAGTACGTC. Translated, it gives CASSPGLAGVGEQYV.

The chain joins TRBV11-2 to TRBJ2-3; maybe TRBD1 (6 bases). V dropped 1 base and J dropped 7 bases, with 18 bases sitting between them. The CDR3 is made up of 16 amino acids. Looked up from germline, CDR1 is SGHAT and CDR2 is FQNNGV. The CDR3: CASSLVAVWGRYTQYF. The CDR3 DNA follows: TGTGCCAGCAGCTTAGTGGCGGTCTGGGGGCGGTATACGCAGTATTTT. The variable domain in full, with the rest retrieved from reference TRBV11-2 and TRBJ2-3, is EAGVAQSPRYKIIEKRQSVAFWCNPISGHATLYWYQQILGQGPKLLIQFQNNGVVDDSQLPKDRFSAERLKGVDSTLKIQPAKLEDSAVYLCASSLVAVWGRYTQYFGPGTRLTVL.